This T cell receptor beta chain was obtained from a study of cytomegalovirus exposure and HLA in healthy donors. For the study at large: From 170 million or so T cells, an earlier analysis saw around 120 million unique TCR beta sequences.

Trimming cost V 7 bases and J 3 bases; bases outside gene matches: 8. The CDR3 has 14 residues. Germline V CDR1 and CDR2: GTSNPN, SVGIG (reference sequence). PCR used 60 Vbeta primers and 13 Jbeta primers. Sequencing used immunoSEQ multiplex PCR; TCRdb keeps in-frame clones, though not all of them. The sample shows over 150,000 clones, under 90% of them seen only once. V is TRBV30 and J is TRBJ2-2; 7 nucleotides agree with TRBD1. The sample comprised PBMCs. The receptor was isolated from a man aged 30-40 years in good health and CMV-seronegative. CDR3 coding DNA: TGTGCCTTTCCTTACAGGGGATACACCGGGGAGCTGTTTTTT. It translates to CAFPYRGYTGELFF.